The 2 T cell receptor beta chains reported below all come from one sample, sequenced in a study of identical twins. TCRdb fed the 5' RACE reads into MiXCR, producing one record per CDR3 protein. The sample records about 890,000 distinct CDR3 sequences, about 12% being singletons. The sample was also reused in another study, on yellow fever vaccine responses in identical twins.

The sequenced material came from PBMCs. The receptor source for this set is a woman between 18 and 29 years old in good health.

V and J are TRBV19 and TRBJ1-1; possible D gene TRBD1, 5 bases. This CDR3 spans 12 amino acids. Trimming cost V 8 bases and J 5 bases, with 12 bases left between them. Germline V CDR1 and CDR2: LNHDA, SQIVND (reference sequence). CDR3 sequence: CASLGVWTEAFF. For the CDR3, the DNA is TGTGCCAGTTTAGGGGTGTGGACTGAAGCTTTCTTT.

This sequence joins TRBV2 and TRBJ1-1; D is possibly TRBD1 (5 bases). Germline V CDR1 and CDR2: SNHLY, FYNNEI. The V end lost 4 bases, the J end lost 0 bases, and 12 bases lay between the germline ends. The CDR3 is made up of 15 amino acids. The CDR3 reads CASSVEGAVNTEAFF. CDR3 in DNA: TGTGCCAGCAGTGTGGAAGGGGCGGTGAACACTGAAGCTTTCTTT. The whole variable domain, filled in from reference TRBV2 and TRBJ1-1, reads EPEVTQTPSHQVTQMGQEVILRCVPISNHLYFYWYRQILGQKVEFLVSFYNNEISEKSEIFDDQFSVERPDGSNFTLKIRSTKLEDSAMYFCASSVEGAVNTEAFFGQGTRLTVV.